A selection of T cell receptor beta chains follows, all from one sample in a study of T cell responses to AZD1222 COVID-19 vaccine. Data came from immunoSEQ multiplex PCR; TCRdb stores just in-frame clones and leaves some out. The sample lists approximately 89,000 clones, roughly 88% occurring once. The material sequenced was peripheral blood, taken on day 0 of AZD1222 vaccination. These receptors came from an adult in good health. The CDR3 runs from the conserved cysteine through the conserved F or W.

CASSLPGGGRYNEQFF | TRBV5-4
CASSVGQVPEAFF | TRBV5-6
CASRPSGGGRQPQHF | TRBV28
CASSLQGAGAFF | TRBV28
CAWSSRRDTEAFF | TRBV30
CASSGTGQRITSEAFF | TRBV2
CASSVAGIGNEQFF | TRBV9
CASSLALGERGYTF | TRBV7-9
CARGKDGTYEQYF | TRBV6-5
CSVTGTDYNEQFF | TRBV29-1
CASSLSEITEAFF | TRBV2
CASSAGTGDTGELFF | TRBV9
CAIRDGQGPNYGYTF | TRBV10-3
CSASKADLNQPQHF | TRBV20-1